Presented here are 24 T cell receptor beta chains from one specimen sequenced in a study of PD-L1 blockade in urothelial cancer. TCRdb keeps only in-frame clones here, not all; method: immunoSEQ multiplex PCR. The sample consists of about 45,000 clones, approximately 90% of them appearing once. The material was PBMCs, obtained around atezolizumab (anti-PD-L1) treatment. The receptor source for this set is an older man with urothelial cancer.

This clone has just one count. J is TRBJ1-1 and V is TRBV30, with TRBD1 matching 10 bases. Germline V lookup: CDR1 GTSNPN, CDR2 SVGIG (reference sequence). With V trimmed by 6 bases and J by 5 bases, 9 bases remained unmatched. This CDR3 spans 14 amino acids. The CDR3 coding sequence is TGTGCCTGTATTGTGGGACAGGGGACAACTGAAGCTTTCTTT. Translating gives CACIVGQGTTEAFF.

This chain connects TRBV27 to TRBJ1-4; D is undetermined. CDR1 MNHEY and CDR2 SMNVEV come from the germline V gene (reference sequence). CDR3 length equals 13 residues. The germline V and J ends were trimmed by 3 bases and 5 bases, with 7 bases remaining between them. CDR3 in DNA: TGTGCCAGCAGTTTGCGGCAGAATGAAAAACTGTTTTTT. Protein product: CASSLRQNEKLFF.

The chain has TRBV2 and TRBJ2-1; 9 positions agree with TRBD2. The CDR3 runs 16 residues. V shed 1 base and J 9 bases; nucleotides not matched to a gene: 10. CDR1 is SNHLY, CDR2 FYNNEI, per germline. The DNA for the CDR3 is TGTGCCAGCAGTGAAGTGTCGGGGCTAGCGGGGTTTGAGCAGTTCTTC. It encodes CASSEVSGLAGFEQFF. The entire variable domain, with the rest obtained from reference TRBV2 and TRBJ2-1, is as follows: EPEVTQTPSHQVTQMGQEVILRCVPISNHLYFYWYRQILGQKVEFLVSFYNNEISEKSEIFDDQFSVERPDGSNFTLKIRSTKLEDSAMYFCASSEVSGLAGFEQFFGPGTRLTVL.

The chain uses TRBV5-4 and TRBJ2-1; TRBD1 aligns across 10 bases. The J segment lost 4 bases and the V segment lost 0 bases, leaving 4 bases of the junction unmatched. The CDR3 is 16 amino acids. Germline V gives CDR1 SGHNT, CDR2 YYREEE (reference sequence). DNA for the CDR3: TGTGCCAGCAGCTTGGGGGGACAGGGGAGGTACAATGAGCAGTTCTTC. Its protein product is CASSLGGQGRYNEQFF.

The V gene is TRBV7-9, the J gene TRBJ1-2, with 8 bases lining up with TRBD1. V shed 4 bases, J shed 3 bases, and the junction held 10 bases outside the gene matches. CDR3 length: 16 amino acids. Germline CDR1 SEHNR, CDR2 FQNEAQ (reference sequence). DNA of the CDR3: TGTGCCAGCAGCTCCGGGACAGGCCGACGCCACTATGGCTACACCTTC. This encodes CASSSGTGRRHYGYTF.

The V call is TRBV14, the J call TRBJ1-2; D ambiguous. CDR3 length: 13 amino acids. Germline V CDR1 and CDR2: SGHDN, FVKESK. V was cut by 4 bases and J by 4 bases, with 10 bases left in between. CDR3 amino acids: CASSRARVYGYTF. The CDR3 DNA sequence: TGTGCCAGCAGCCGGGCGCGAGTCTATGGCTACACCTTC.

Comment on this clone: Compared with germline, one end of the junction differs, possibly owing to a read error. This rearrangement joins TRBV7-2 to TRBJ2-7; the match to TRBD1 covers 9 bases. The CDR3 spans 15 residues. In germline, CDR1 is SGHTA, CDR2 FQGNSA. CDR3 sequence (DNA): TGTGCCAGCACCTTAACAGGGGGCATCTCCTACGAGCAGTACTTC. Translating gives CASTLTGGISYEQYF.

The chain uses TRBV7-2 and TRBJ1-2, with D possibly being TRBD1 (5 bases). The ends were cut back, 0 bases at V and 4 bases at J, with 12 bases in the middle. The length of the CDR3 is 15 residues. Looked up from germline, CDR1 is SGHTA and CDR2 is FQGNSA. DNA of the CDR3: TGTGCCAGCAGCTTAGCCCCAGGCGGGGGCTATGGCTACACCTTC. Residues: CASSLAPGGGYGYTF.

The chain recombines TRBV6-5 with TRBJ2-1; perhaps TRBD2 as D (6 bases). This CDR3 has 14 residues. The ends were cut back, 8 bases at V and 6 bases at J, with 17 bases in the middle. Germline V lookup: CDR1 MNHEY, CDR2 SVGAGI. The CDR3 is CASFGTRGSNEQFF. Here the CDR3 DNA reads TGTGCCAGCTTCGGGACTCGTGGGAGCAATGAGCAGTTCTTC.

This clone occurred once. The chain combines TRBV6-1 with TRBJ2-5, with D tentatively TRBD2 (6 bases). CDR3 length equals 14 residues. The V end lost 4 bases, the J end lost 5 bases, and 14 bases lay between the germline ends. Germline V gene data show CDR1 as MNHNS and CDR2 as SASEGT. The CDR3 is CASSGPGLLETQYF. The CDR3 coding sequence is TGTGCCAGCAGTGGCCCGGGACTCCTGGAGACCCAGTACTTC.

The V gene is TRBV6-6, the J gene TRBJ2-7; D may be TRBD2 (6 bases). Germline CDR1 is MNHNY and CDR2 is SVGAGI (reference sequence). This CDR3 region has 16 residues. Trimming stripped 2 bases from V and 3 bases from J, with 17 bases between. CDR3 loop: CASSYKGGGGVYEQYF. In DNA form, the CDR3 reads TGTGCCAGCAGTTACAAGGGAGGCGGCGGAGTCTACGAGCAGTACTTC.

CDR3: CAISDYGLAGGGGNEQFF. For the CDR3, the DNA is TGTGCCATCAGCGATTACGGACTAGCGGGAGGGGGAGGCAATGAGCAGTTCTTC. The V call is TRBV10-3, the J call TRBJ2-1; the match to TRBD2 covers 15 bases. In germline, CDR1 is ENHRY, CDR2 SYGVKD. Germline trimming cut 6 bases from V and 6 bases from J; bases unmatched to any gene: 12. There are 18 residues in the CDR3.

The J gene is TRBJ2-1, the V gene TRBV4-2; TRBD2 aligns across 10 bases. V lost 2 bases to trimming and J lost 3 bases; unmatched junction nucleotides: 4. The germline V gene has CDR1 LGHNA and CDR2 YNFKEQ. CDR3 length: 16 residues. The CDR3 protein is CASSQHSSGSYNEQFF. The CDR3 coding sequence is TGTGCCAGCAGCCAACACTCTAGCGGGAGCTACAATGAGCAGTTCTTC.

The rearrangement uses TRBV10-3 and TRBJ2-1; 8 bases map to TRBD1. Trimming removed 8 bases from V and 4 bases from J; junction bases left unmatched: 1. Germline values: CDR1 ENHRY, CDR2 SYGVKD. This CDR3 spans 12 amino acids. This CDR3 is CAIDRGYNEQFF. In DNA, the CDR3 is TGTGCCATCGACAGGGGTTACAATGAGCAGTTCTTC.

The rearrangement links TRBV5-1 to TRBJ2-5, with TRBD2 identical over 13 bases. Germline V lookup: CDR1 SGHRS, CDR2 YFSETQ. The length of the CDR3 is 16 residues. J was trimmed by 4 bases and V by 0 bases; bases with no gene match: 3. CDR3 amino acids: CASSLGGLAGTETQYF. CDR3 bases: TGCGCCAGCAGCTTGGGGGGACTAGCGGGAACAGAGACCCAGTACTTC.

The CDR3 nucleotides read TGTGCCAGCACCCGAGGGGACTTCAATGAAAAACTGTTTTTT. This gives the protein CASTRGDFNEKLFF. The chain links TRBV28 to TRBJ1-4; D might be TRBD1 (5 bases). The CDR3 loop spans 14 amino acids. Germline loops: CDR1 MDHEN, CDR2 SYDVKM. Trimming cost V 7 bases and J 5 bases, with 14 bases left between them.

The chain couples TRBV5-4 to TRBJ2-1; 7 nucleotides agree with TRBD1. Germline CDR1 SGHNT, CDR2 YYREEE (reference sequence). V was pared by 3 bases and J by 5 bases, with 8 bases of the junction left unmatched. The CDR3 consists of 15 residues. The CDR3 spells CASSSNPGTDNEQFF. CDR3 DNA sequence: TGTGCCAGCAGCTCGAACCCTGGGACAGACAATGAGCAGTTCTTC. Looking up the rest from reference TRBV5-4 and TRBJ2-1 gives the full variable domain: ETGVTQSPTHLIKTRGQQVTLRCSSQSGHNTVSWYQQALGQGPQFIFQYYREEENGRGNFPPRFSGLQFPNYSSELNVNALELDDSALYLCASSSNPGTDNEQFFGPGTRLTVL.

This clone has only one observation. This chain uses TRBV7-7 with TRBJ2-2; TRBD1 might be the D (5 bases). Looked up from germline, CDR1 is SSHAT and CDR2 is FNYEAQ (reference sequence). With 5 bases removed from V and 4 bases from J, the gap between germline ends came to 11 bases. The CDR3 covers 14 residues. CDR3: CASSQDSITGELFF. The CDR3 bases are TGTGCCAGCAGCCAAGACAGTATCACCGGGGAGCTGTTTTTT.

The rearrangement links TRBV7-2 to TRBJ2-3; 12 bases match TRBD2. Per germline, CDR1 SGHTA and CDR2 FQGNSA. Losses at the gene ends were 0 bases for V and 0 bases for J; bases not matched to a gene: 4. The CDR3 has 18 amino acids. Here the CDR3 reads CASSLAWTSGISTDTQYF. The DNA of the CDR3 is TGTGCCAGCAGCTTAGCCTGGACTAGCGGGATTAGCACAGATACGCAGTATTTT.

This clone occurred a few times. The chain employs TRBV7-9 and TRBJ2-7; D not certain. The germline gives CDR1 SEHNR, CDR2 FQNEAQ (reference sequence). The CDR3 extends over 13 amino acids. The V and J ends lost 5 bases and 6 bases respectively, with 14 bases between them. CDR3 sequence: CASSPTNGSEQYF. CDR3 DNA: TGTGCCAGCAGCCCTACTAATGGTAGCGAGCAGTACTTC.

The V and J genes are TRBV19 and TRBJ2-2, with TRBD1 as a possible D gene (5 bases). V was shortened by 6 bases and J by 2 bases, with 13 bases between the two germline ends. Germline V gene sequence: CDR1 LNHDA, CDR2 SQIVND (reference sequence). This CDR3 is built from 15 residues. The CDR3 spells CASRRTDTNTGELFF. In nucleotides, the CDR3 is TGTGCCAGTAGACGGACGGACACTAACACCGGGGAGCTGTTTTTT.

This clone was detected only a few times. The chain couples TRBV6-1 to TRBJ1-1, with D perhaps TRBD1 (5 bases). In germline, CDR1 is MNHNS, CDR2 SASEGT. The CDR3 is made up of 14 amino acids. V shed 8 bases and J shed 5 bases, with 18 bases lying between them. The CDR3, as DNA: TGTGCCAGCGGAGTTGTGGGGGGGTGGACTGAAGCTTTCTTT. Its protein product is CASGVVGGWTEAFF.

The chain links TRBV7-2 to TRBJ2-1, with 8 bases identical to TRBD1. This CDR3 spans 19 amino acids. After removal of 1 base from V and 7 bases from J, the junction contained 18 bases not matched to a gene. Germline V gives CDR1 SGHTA, CDR2 FQGNSA. This CDR3 is CASSLDPPAAGQALNEQFF. The CDR3 DNA sequence: TGTGCCAGCAGCTTAGACCCACCCGCTGCGGGACAGGCCCTGAATGAGCAGTTCTTC.

This chain uses TRBV21-1 with TRBJ2-7; TRBD2 reflects the table's D call only, with no check against the DNA. TRBV21-1 is termed a pseudogene. This CDR3 has 14 residues. The CDR3 spells CASSKTSPSYEQYF. The CDR3 DNA sequence: TGTGCCAGCAGCAAAACGTCCCCTAGCTACGAGCAGTACTTC.